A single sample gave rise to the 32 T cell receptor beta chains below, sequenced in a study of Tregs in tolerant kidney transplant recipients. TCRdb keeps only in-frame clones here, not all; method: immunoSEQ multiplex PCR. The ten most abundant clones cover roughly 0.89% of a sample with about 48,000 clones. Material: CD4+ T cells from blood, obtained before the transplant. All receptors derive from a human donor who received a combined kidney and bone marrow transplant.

CDR3 DNA (partial): TGTGCCAGCTCACCACTCGGACAGGGGGAAGGCTATGGC. This encodes CASSPLGQGEGYG. The CDR3 reads in full as CASSPLGQGEGYGYTF. The chain employs TRBV18 and TRBJ1-2; 10 bases agree with TRBD1. The sequence runs out 3 residues before the end of the CDR3; the remainder is reconstructed from the germline J gene. The J segment lost 4 bases and the V segment lost 1 base, leaving 6 bases of the junction unmatched. Germline V gene data show CDR1 as KGHSH and CDR2 as LQKENI. This CDR3 is built from 16 residues.

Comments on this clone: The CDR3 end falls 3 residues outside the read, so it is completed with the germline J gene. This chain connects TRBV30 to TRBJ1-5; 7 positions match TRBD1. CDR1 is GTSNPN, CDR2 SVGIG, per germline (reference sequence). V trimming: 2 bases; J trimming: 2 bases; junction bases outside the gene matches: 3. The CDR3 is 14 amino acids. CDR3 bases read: TGTGCCTGGAGTCTAGACAGGGGCAATCAGCCC. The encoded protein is CAWSLDRGNQP. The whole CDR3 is CAWSLDRGNQPQHF.

CDR3 protein: CASSLSALGEQYF. The sequenced CDR3 bases are TGTGCCAGCAGCTTATCAGCGCTAGGCGAG. The gene calls are TRBV5-6 and TRBJ2-7; D uncertain. The read comes to an end 3 residues before the CDR3 does, leaving the germline J gene to fill in the end. The V gene lost 2 bases and the J gene lost 6 bases, with 12 bases spanning the gap. Germline V CDR1 and CDR2: SGHDT, YYEEEE. The CDR3 is made up of 13 amino acids. The variable domain in full, with the rest retrieved from reference TRBV5-6 and TRBJ2-7, is DAGVTQSPTHLIKTRGQQVTLRCSPKSGHDTVSWYQQALGQGPQFIFQYYEEEERQRGNFPDRFSGHQFPNYSSELNVNALLLGDSALYLCASSLSALGEQYFGPGTRLTVT.

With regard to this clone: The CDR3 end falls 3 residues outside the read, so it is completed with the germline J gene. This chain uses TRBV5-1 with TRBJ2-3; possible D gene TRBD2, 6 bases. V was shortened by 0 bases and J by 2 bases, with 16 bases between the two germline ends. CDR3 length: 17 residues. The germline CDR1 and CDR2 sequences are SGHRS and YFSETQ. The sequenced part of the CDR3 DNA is TGCGCCAGCAGCTTGGACCCGGAGGGCCTTAACACAGATACG. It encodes CASSLDPEGLNTDT. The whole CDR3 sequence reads CASSLDPEGLNTDTQYF.

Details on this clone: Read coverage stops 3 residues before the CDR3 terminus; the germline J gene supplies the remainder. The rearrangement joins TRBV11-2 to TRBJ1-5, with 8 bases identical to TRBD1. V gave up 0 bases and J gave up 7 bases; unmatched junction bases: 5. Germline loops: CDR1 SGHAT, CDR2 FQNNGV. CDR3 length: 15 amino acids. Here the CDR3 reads CASSLDGQGGQPQHF. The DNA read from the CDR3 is TGTGCCAGCAGCTTAGATGGACAGGGAGGACAGCCC.

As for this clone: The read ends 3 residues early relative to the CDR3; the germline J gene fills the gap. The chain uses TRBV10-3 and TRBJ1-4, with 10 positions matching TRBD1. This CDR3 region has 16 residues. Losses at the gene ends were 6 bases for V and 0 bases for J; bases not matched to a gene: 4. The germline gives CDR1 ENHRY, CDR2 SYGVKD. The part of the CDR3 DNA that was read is TGTGCCATCAGGAGCGGGACAGGGGCAACTAATGAAAAA. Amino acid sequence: CAIRSGTGATNEK. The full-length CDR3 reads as CAIRSGTGATNEKLFF.

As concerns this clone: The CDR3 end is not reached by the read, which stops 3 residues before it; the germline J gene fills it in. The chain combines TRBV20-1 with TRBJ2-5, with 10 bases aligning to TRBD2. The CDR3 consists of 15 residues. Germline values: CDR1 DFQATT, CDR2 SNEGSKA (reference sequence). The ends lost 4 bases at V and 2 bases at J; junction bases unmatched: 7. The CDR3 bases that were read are TGCAGTGCTACACCCGCGACTAGCGGGCAAGAGACC. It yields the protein CSATPATSGQET. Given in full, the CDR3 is CSATPATSGQETQYF.

The DNA read from the CDR3 is TGTGCCAGTAGCATCCCAAGAGTCGGTCCGCGGAATGAG. It is translated as CASSIPRVGPRNE. The CDR3 in full is CASSIPRVGPRNEQFF. The rearrangement uses TRBV19 and TRBJ2-1; unclear D gene. Sequencing ends 3 residues short of the CDR3 end; the germline J gene provides the rest. The length of the CDR3 is 16 residues. The V end was cut by 6 bases, the J end by 7 bases, with 22 bases between. The germline V gene has CDR1 LNHDA and CDR2 SQIVND (reference sequence).

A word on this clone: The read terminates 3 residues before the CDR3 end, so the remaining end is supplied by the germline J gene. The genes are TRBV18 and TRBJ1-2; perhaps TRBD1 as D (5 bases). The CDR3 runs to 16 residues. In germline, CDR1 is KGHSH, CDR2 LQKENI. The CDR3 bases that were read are TGTGCCAGCTCACCTGTTGGACAAGCCCTCTCCTACGAG. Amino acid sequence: CASSPVGQALSYE. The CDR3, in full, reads CASSPVGQALSYEYTF.

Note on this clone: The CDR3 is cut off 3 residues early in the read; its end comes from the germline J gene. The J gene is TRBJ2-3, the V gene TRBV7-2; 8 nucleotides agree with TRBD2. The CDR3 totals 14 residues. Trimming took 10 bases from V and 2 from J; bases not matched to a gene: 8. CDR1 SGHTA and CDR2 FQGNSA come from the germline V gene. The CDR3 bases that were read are TGTGCCACGGGCACTAGCGGACACACAGATACG. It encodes CATGTSGHTDT. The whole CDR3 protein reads CATGTSGHTDTQYF.

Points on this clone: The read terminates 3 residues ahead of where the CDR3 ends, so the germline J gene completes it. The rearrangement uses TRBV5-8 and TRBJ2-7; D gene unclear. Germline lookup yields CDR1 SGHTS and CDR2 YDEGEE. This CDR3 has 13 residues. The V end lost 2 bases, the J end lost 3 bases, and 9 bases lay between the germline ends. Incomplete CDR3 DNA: TGTGCCAGCAGCTTCCCCCCCAGCTACGAG. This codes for CASSFPPSYE. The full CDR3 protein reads CASSFPPSYEQYF.

CDR3 bases read: TGCGCCAGCAGCGAGGGACTAGCGGGAGTGGAGACC. Amino acids: CASSEGLAGVET. Given in full, the CDR3 is CASSEGLAGVETQYF. V is TRBV5-1 and J is TRBJ2-5; TRBD2 agrees at 14 bases. The read gets to within 3 residues of the CDR3 end, and the germline J gene fills in the rest. Unmatched junction bases numbered 4, after V lost 4 bases and J lost 5 bases. The CDR3 contains 15 residues. Germline V gene data show CDR1 as SGHRS and CDR2 as YFSETQ.

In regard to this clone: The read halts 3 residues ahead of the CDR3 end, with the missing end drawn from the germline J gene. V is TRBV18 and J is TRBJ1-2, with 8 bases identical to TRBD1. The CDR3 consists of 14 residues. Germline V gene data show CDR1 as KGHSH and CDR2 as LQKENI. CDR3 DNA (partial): TGTGCCAGCTCACCATTCGATGGACAGGGAAAC. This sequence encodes CASSPFDGQGN. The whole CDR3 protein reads CASSPFDGQGNYTF. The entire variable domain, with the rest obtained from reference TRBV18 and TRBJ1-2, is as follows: NAGVMQNPRHLVRRRGQEARLRCSPMKGHSHVYWYRQLPEEGLKFMVYLQKENIIDESGMPKERFSAEFPKEGPSILRIQQVVRGDSAAYFCASSPFDGQGNYTFGSGTRLTVV.

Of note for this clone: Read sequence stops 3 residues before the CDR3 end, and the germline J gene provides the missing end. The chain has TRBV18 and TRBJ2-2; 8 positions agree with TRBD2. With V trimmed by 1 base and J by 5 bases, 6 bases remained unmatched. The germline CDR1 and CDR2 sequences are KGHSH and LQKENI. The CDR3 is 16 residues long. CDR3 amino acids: CASSPQGSGMTGELFF. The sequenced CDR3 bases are TGTGCCAGCTCACCACAGGGTAGCGGGATGACCGGGGAG.

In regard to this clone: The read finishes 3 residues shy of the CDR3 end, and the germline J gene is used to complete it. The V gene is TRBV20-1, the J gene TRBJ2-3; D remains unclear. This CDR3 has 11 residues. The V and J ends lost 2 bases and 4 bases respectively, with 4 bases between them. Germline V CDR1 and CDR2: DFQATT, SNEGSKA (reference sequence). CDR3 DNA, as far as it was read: TGCAGTGCTAGAAAGGCAGATACG. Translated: CSARKADT. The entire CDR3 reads CSARKADTQYF.

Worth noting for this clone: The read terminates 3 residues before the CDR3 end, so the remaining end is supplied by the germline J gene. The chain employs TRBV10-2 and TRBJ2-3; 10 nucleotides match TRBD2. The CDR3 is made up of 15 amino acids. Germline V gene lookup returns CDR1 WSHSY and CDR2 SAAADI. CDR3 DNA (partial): TGCGCCAGCAGACTCCCAGGCCTAGCGGGAGTCTCG. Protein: CASRLPGLAGVS. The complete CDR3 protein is CASRLPGLAGVSQYF.

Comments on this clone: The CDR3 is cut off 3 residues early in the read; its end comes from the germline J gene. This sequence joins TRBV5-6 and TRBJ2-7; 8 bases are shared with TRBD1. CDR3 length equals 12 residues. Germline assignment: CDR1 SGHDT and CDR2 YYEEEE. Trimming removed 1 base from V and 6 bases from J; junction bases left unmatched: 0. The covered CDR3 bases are TGTGCCAGCAGCTTGACAGGGGGCGAG. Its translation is CASSLTGGE. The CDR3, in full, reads CASSLTGGEQYF.

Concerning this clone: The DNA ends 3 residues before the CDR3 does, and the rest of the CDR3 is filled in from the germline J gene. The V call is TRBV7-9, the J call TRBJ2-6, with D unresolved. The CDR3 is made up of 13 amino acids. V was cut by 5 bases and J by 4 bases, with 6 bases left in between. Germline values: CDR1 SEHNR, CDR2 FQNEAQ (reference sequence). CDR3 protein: CASSLGGANVLTF. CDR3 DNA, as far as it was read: TGTGCCAGCAGCCTGGGCGGGGCCAACGTC.

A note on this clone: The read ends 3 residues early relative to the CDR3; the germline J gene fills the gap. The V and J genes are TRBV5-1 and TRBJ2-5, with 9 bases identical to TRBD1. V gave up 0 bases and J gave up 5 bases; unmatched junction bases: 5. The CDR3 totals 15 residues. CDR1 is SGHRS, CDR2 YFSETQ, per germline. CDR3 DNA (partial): TGCGCCAGCAGCTTGGGGGACAGGGCGGGTGAGACC. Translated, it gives CASSLGDRAGET. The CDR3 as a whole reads CASSLGDRAGETQYF.

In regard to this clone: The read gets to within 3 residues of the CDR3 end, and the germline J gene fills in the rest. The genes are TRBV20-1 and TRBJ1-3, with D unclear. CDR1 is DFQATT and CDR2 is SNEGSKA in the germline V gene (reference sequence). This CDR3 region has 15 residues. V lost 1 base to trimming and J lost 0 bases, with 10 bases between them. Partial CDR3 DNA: TGCAGTGCTAGAGGGTATACAATCTCTGGAAACACC. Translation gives CSARGYTISGNT. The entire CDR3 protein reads CSARGYTISGNTIYF.

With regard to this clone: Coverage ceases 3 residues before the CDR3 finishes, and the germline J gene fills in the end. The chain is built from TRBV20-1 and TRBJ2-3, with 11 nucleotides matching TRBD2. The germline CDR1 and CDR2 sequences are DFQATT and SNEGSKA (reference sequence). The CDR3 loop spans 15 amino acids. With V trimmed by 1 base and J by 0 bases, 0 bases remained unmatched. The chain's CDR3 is CSARGTSGSTDTQYF. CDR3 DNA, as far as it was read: TGCAGTGCTAGAGGGACTAGCGGGAGCACAGATACG.

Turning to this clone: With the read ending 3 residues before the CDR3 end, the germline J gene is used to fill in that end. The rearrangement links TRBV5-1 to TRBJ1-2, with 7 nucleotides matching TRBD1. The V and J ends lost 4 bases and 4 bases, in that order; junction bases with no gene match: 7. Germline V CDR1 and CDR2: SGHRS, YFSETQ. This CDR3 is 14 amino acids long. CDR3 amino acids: CASSIQGTAYGYTF. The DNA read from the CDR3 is TGCGCCAGCAGCATACAGGGGACGGCCTATGGC.

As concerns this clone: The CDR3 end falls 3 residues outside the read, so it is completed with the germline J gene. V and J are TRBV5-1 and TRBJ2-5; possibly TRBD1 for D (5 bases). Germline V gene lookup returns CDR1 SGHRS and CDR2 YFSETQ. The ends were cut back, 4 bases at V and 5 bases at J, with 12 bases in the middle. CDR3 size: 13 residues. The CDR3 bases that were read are TGCGCCAGCAGCCCAAAACAGGAGGAGACC. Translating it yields CASSPKQEET. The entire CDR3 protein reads CASSPKQEETQYF. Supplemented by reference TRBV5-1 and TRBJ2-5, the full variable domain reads KAGVTQTPRYLIKTRGQQVTLSCSPISGHRSVSWYQQTPGQGLQFLFEYFSETQRNKGNFPGRFSGRQFSNSRSEMNVSTLELGDSALYLCASSPKQEETQYFGPGTRLLVL.

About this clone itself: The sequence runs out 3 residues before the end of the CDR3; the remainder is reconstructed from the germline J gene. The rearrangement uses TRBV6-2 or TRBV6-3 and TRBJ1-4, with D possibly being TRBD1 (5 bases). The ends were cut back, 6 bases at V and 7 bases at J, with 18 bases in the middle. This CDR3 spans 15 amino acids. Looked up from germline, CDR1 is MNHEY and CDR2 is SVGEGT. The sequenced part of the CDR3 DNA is TGTGCCAGCAGGGCTCGGACACCGGTGGGTGAAAAA. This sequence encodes CASRARTPVGEK. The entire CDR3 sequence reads CASRARTPVGEKLFF.

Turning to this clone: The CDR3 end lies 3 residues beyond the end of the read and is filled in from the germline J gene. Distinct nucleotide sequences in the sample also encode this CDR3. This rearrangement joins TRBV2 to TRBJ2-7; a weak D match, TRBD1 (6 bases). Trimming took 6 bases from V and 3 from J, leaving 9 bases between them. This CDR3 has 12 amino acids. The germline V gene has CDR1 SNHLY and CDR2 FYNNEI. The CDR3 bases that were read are TGTGCCAGCAGCGAACAGGGCTACGAG. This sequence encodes CASSEQGYE. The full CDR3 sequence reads CASSEQGYEQYF. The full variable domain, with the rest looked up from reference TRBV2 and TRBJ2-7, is EPEVTQTPSHQVTQMGQEVILRCVPISNHLYFYWYRQILGQKVEFLVSFYNNEISEKSEIFDDQFSVERPDGSNFTLKIRSTKLEDSAMYFCASSEQGYEQYFGPGTRLTVT.

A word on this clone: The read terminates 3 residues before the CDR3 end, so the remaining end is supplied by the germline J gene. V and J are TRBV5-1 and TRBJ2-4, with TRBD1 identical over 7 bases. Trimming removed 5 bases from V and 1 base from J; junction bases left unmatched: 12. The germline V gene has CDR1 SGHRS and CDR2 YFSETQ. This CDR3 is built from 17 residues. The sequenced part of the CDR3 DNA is TGCGCCAGCAGTCCTCTCTCTCTACAGGGGGCCAAAAACATT. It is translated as CASSPLSLQGAKNI. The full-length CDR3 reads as CASSPLSLQGAKNIQYF.

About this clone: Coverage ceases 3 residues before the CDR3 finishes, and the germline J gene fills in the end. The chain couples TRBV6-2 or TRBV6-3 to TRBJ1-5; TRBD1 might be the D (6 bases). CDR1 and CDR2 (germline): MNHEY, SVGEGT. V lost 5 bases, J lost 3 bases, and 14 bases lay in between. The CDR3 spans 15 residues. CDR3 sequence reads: CASSQDSIDNQPQHF. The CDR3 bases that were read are TGTGCCAGCAGTCAGGACAGTATAGACAATCAGCCC.

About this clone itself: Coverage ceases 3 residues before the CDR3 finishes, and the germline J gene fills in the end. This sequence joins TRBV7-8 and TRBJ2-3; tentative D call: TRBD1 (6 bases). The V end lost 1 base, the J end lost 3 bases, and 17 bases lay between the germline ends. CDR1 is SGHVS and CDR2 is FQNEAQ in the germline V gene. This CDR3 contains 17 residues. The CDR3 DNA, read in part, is TGTGCCAGCAGCTTAGGGTCTCAGGGGATTCCTACAGATACG. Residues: CASSLGSQGIPTDT. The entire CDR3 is CASSLGSQGIPTDTQYF.

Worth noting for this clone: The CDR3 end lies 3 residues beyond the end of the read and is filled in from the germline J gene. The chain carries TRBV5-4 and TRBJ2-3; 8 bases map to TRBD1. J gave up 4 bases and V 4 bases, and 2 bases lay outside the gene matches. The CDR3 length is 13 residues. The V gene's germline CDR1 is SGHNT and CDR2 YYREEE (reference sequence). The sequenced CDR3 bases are TGTGCCAGCAGCGACAGGGGTGCAGATACG. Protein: CASSDRGADT. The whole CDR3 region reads CASSDRGADTQYF.

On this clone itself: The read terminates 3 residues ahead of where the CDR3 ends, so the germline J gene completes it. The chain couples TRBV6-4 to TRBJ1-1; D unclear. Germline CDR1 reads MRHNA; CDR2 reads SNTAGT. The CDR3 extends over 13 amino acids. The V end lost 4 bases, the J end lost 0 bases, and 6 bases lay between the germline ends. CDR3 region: CASSVTVNTEAFF. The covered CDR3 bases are TGTGCCAGCAGTGTCACAGTGAACACTGAA.

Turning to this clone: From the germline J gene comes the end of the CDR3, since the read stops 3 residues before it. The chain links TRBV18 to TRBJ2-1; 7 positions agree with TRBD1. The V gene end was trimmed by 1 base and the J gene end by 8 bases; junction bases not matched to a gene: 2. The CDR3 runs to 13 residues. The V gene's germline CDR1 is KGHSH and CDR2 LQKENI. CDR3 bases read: TGTGCCAGCTCACCACGGGACAGCGATGAG. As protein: CASSPRDSDE. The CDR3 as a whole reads CASSPRDSDEQFF.

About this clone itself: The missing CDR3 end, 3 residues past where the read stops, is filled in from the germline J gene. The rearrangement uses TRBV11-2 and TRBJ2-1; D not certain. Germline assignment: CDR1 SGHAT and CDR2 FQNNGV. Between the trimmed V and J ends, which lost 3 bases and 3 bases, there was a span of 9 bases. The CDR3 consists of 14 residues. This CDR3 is CASSLGANYNEQFF. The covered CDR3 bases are TGTGCCAGCAGCTTGGGCGCCAACTACAATGAG.